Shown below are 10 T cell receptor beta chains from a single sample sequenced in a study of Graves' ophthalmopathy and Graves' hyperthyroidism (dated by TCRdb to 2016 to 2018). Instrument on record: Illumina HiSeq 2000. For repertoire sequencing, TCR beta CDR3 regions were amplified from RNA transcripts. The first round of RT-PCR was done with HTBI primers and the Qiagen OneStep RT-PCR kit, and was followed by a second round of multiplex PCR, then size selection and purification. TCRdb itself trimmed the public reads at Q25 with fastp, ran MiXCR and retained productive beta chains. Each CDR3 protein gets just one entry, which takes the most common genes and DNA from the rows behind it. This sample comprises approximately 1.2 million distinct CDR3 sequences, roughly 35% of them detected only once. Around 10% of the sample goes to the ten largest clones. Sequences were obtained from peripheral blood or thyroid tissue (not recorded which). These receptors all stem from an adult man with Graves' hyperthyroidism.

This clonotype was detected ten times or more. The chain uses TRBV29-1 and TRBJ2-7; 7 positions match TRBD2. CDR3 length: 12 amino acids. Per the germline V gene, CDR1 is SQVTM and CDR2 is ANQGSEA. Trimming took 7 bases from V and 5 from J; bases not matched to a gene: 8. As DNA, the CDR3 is TGCAGCGCGGGGGGAAGCGGCCACGAGCAGTACTTC. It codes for CSAGGSGHEQYF.

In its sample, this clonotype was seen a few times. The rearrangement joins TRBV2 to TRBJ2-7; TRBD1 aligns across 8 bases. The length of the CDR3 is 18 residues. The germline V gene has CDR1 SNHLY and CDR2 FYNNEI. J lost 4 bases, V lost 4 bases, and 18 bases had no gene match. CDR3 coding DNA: TGTGCCAGCAGTGGCCGGCCCCCGGGACAGGATTTTGTGTACGAGCAGTACTTC. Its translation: CASSGRPPGQDFVYEQYF.

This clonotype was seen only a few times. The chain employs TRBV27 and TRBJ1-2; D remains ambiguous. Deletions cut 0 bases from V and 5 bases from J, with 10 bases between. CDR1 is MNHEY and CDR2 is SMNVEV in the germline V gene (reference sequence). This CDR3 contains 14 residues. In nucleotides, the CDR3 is TGTGCCAGCAGTTTATCCCCCGTAGGGTATGGCTACACCTTC. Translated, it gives CASSLSPVGYGYTF.

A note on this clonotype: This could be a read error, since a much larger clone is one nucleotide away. CDR3 in DNA: TGTGCCAGCAGCGCGACTAGCGGCCAAGAGACCCAGCACTTC. This codes for CASSATSGQETQHF. V gene TRBV11-2 combines with J gene TRBJ2-5, with 9 bases fitting TRBD2. Germline V gene lookup returns CDR1 SGHAT and CDR2 FQNNGV. CDR3 size: 14 residues.

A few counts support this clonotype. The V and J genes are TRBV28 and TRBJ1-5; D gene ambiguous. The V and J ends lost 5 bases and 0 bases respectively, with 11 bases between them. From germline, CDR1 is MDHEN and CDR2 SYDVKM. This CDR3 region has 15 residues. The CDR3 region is CASSATLNSNQPQHF. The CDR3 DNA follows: TGTGCCAGCAGTGCCACCTTGAATAGCAATCAGCCCCAGCATTTT.

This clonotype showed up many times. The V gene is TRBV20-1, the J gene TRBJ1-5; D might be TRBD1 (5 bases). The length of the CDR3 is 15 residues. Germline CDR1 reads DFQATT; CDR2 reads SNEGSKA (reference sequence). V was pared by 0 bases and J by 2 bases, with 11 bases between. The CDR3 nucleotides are TGCAGTGCTAGAGATCAAACAGGCGGCAATCAGCCCCAGCATTTT. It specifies CSARDQTGGNQPQHF.

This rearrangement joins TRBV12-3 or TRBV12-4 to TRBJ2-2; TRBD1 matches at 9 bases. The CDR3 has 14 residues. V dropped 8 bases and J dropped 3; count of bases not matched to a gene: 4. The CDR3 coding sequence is TGTGCCAGCCCCGGGACAGGGCACACCGGGGAGCTGTTTTTT. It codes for CASPGTGHTGELFF.

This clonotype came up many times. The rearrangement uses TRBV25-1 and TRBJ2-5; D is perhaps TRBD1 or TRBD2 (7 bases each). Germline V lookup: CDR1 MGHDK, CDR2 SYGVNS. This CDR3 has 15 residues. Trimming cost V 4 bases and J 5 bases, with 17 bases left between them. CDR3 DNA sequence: TGTGCCAGCAGTGCCCAGGGGGGGGCTCGGGAGACCCAGTACTTC. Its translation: CASSAQGGARETQYF. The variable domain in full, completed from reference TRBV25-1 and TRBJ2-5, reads EADIYQTPRYLVIGTGKKITLECSQTMGHDKMYWYQQDPGMELHLIHYSYGVNSTEKGDLSSESTVSRIRTEHFPLTLESARPSHTSQYLCASSAQGGARETQYFGPGTRLLVL.

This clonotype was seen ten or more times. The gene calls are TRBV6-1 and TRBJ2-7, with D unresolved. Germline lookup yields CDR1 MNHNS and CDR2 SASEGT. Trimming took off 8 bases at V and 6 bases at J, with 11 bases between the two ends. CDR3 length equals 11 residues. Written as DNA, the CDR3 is TGTGCCAGCGCTTGGCAGAGCGAGCAGTACTTC. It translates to CASAWQSEQYF.

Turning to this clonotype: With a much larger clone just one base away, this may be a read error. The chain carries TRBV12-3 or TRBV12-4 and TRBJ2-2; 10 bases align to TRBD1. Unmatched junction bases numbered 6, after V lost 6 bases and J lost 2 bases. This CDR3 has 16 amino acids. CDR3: CASRARDRGNTGELFF. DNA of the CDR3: TGTGCCAGCAGGGCCCGGGACAGGGGTAACACCGGGGAGCTGTTTTTT.